The next 2 T cell receptor beta chains were all read from a single sample in a study of OX40 agonist ivuxolimab in advanced cancers. TCRdb's table, derived via immunoSEQ multiplex PCR, lists solely in-frame clones and lacks some. The table shows tens of thousands of clones, with approximately 78% occurring only once. The sequencing used CD4+ or CD8+ T cells sorted from blood, collected in a trial of the OX40 agonist ivuxolimab. The receptors originated from an adult with an advanced solid tumor such as melanoma, head and neck, liver or kidney cancer.

The gene calls are TRBV7-2 and TRBJ2-7, with a possible D match to TRBD2 (5 bases). This CDR3 comprises 15 residues. Germline CDR1 reads SGHTA; CDR2 reads FQGNSA. V was clipped by 2 bases and J by 0 bases, with 11 bases between them. CDR3 loop: CASSLYPDFSYEQYF. CDR3 DNA sequence: TGTGCCAGCAGCTTATATCCGGACTTCTCCTACGAGCAGTACTTC.

J is TRBJ1-2 and V is TRBV27, with D possibly TRBD1 on 5 matching bases. Trimming shortened V by 2 bases and J by 8 bases, and 15 bases separated the two germline ends. Germline lookup yields CDR1 MNHEY and CDR2 SMNVEV (reference sequence). The CDR3 has 14 amino acids. This CDR3 reads CASSLRGESGGYTF. In nucleotides, the CDR3 is TGTGCCAGCAGTTTAAGGGGAGAATCGGGAGGCTACACCTTC.